The T cell receptor (beta chain) described here comes from a study of cytomegalovirus exposure and HLA in healthy donors. Whole-study findings and limits: Earlier analysis looked at TCR beta V segments, and most were productive about 87% or about 30% of the time.

The PCR contained 60 Vbeta and 13 Jbeta primers. How the authors handled the data: Counted up in a later analysis, unique TCR beta chains came to 60 million to 95 million, with about 9.9 million shared. Profiled with immunoSEQ multiplex PCR; TCRdb holds only in-frame clones, not every one. The DNA was the basis for D and trimming; V, J and clone size are from that table. This repertoire comprises 150,000 to 200,000 clones; its ten largest clones make up 1% to 1.5%. Note on this clone: The antigen is unknown.

The sequenced material came from PBMCs. This sequence was found in a woman aged 60 to 75 in good health and CMV-seronegative.

The CDR3 DNA is TGTGCCAGCAGCTCGGGACAGAGCTCCTACAATGAGCAGTTCTTC. Encoded protein: CASSSGQSSYNEQFF. This chain links TRBV11-3 with TRBJ2-1, with 7 bases matching TRBD1. Germline V gives CDR1 SGHNT, CDR2 YENEEA. The CDR3 sequence is 15 residues long. The V gene end was trimmed by 4 bases and the J gene end by 0 bases; junction bases not matched to a gene: 3.